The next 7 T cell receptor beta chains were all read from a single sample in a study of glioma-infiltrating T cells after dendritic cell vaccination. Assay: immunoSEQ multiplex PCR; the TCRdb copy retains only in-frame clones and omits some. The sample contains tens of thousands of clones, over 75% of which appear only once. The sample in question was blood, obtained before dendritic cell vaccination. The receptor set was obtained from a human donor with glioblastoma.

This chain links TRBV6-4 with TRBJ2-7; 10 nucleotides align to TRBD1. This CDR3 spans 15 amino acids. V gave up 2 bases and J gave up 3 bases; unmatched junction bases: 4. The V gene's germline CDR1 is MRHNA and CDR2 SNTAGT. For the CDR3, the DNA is TGTGCCAGCAGTGACCCCCGGGACAGGGGCTACGAGCAGTACTTC. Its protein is CASSDPRDRGYEQYF.

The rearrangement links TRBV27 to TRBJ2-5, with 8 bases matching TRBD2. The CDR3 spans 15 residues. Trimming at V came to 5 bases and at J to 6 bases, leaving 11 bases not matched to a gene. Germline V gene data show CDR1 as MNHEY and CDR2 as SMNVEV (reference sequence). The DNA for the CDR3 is TGTGCCAGCAGTCCGGCGGGGGGACAAAGGAAGACCCAGTACTTC. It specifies CASSPAGGQRKTQYF.

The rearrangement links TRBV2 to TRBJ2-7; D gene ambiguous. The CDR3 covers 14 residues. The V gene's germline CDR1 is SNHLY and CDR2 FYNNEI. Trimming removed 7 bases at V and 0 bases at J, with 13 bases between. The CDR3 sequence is CASNRYGPSYEQYF. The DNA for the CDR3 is TGTGCCAGCAATCGCTACGGTCCCTCCTACGAGCAGTACTTC.

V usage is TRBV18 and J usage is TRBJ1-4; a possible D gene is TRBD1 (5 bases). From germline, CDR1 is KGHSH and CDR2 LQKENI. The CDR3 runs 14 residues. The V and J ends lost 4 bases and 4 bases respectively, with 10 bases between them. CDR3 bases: TGTGCCAGCTCACTTGGCAGGGTTAATGAAAAACTGTTTTTT. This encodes CASSLGRVNEKLFF.

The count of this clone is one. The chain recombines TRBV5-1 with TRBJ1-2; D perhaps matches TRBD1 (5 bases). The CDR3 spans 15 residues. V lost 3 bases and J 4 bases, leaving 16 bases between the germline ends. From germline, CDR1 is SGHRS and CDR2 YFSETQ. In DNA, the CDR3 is TGCGCCAGCAGCTCCCAACTAACAGGAAGCTATGGCTACACCTTC. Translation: CASSSQLTGSYGYTF.

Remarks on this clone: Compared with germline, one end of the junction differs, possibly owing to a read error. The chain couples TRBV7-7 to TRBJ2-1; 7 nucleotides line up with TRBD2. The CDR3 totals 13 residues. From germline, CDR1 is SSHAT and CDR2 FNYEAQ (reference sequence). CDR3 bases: TGTGCTAGCAGCTTGGATCTAGCGGATGAGCAGTTCTTC. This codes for CASSLDLADEQFF.

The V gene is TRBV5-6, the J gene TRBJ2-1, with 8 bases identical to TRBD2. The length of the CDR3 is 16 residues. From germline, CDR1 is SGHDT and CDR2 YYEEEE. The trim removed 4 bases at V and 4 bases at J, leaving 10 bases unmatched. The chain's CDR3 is CASSPDTGGPYNEQFF. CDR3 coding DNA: TGTGCCAGCAGCCCCGACACGGGAGGGCCTTACAATGAGCAGTTCTTC.